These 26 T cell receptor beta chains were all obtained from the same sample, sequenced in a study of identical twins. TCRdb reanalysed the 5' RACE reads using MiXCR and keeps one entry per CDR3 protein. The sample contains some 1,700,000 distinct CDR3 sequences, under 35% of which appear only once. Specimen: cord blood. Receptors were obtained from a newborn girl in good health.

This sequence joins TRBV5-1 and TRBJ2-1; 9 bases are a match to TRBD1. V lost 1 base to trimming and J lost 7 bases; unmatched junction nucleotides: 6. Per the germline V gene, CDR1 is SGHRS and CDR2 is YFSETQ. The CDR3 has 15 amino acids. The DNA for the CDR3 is TGCGCCAGCAGCTTGACGGCAGGGACAGGGAATGAGCAGTTCTTC. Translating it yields CASSLTAGTGNEQFF.

DNA of the CDR3: TGTGCCAGCAGAGATCCGGGGAACACTGAAGCTTTCTTT. Translated, it gives CASRDPGNTEAFF. This rearrangement joins TRBV6-1 to TRBJ1-1; no clear D. Trimming stripped 6 bases from V and 1 base from J, with 9 bases between. The CDR3 spans 13 residues. Germline V lookup: CDR1 MNHNS, CDR2 SASEGT.

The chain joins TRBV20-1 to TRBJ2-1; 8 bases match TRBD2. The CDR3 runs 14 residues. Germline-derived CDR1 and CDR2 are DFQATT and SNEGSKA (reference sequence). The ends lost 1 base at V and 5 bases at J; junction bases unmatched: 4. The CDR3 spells CSARGLGLDNEQFF. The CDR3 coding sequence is TGCAGTGCTAGAGGCCTGGGACTAGACAATGAGCAGTTCTTC.

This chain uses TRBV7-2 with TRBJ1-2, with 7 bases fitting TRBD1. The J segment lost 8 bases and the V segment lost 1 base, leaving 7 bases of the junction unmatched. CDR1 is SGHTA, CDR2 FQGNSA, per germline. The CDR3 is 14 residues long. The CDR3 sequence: CASSLVEGAKGYTF. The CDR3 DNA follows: TGTGCCAGCAGCTTAGTTGAGGGGGCGAAAGGCTACACCTTC.

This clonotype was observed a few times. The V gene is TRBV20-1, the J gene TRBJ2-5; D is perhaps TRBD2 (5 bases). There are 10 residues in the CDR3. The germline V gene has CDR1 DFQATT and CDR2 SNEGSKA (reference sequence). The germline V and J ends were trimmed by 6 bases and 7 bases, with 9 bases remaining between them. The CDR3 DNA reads TGCAGTGCCAGCGGTGGGACCCAGTACTTC. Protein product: CSASGGTQYF.

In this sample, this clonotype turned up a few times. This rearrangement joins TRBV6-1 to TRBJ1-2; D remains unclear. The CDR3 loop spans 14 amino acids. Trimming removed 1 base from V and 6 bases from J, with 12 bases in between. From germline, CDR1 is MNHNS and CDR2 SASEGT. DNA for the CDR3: TGTGCCAGCAGTGAAGATGGTGGGTTTCATGGCTACACCTTC. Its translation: CASSEDGGFHGYTF.

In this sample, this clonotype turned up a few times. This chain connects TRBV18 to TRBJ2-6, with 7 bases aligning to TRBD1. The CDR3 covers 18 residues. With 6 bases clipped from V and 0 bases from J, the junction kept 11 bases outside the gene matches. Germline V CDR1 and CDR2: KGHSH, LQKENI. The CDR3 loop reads CASSASGTASSGANVLTF. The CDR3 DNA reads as TGTGCCAGCTCGGCGTCCGGGACAGCCAGCTCTGGGGCCAACGTCCTGACTTTC.

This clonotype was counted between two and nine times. Written as DNA, the CDR3 is TGCAGTGCTAGAGATAGAGCACTCAGGGGGCAAGGGTACGAGCAGTACTTC. Amino acids: CSARDRALRGQGYEQYF. This sequence joins TRBV20-1 and TRBJ2-5, with 8 bases that match TRBD1. Matching the DNA end better, TRBJ2-7 makes the J call doubtful. The CDR3 is 17 amino acids. Germline-derived CDR1 and CDR2 are DFQATT and SNEGSKA (reference sequence).

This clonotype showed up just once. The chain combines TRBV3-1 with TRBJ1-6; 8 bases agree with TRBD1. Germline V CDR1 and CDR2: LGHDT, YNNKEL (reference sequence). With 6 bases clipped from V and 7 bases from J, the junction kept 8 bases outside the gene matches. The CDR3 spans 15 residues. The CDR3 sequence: CASRPTGGGNSPLHF. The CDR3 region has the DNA TGTGCCAGCAGACCAACAGGGGGGGGAAATTCACCCCTCCACTTT.

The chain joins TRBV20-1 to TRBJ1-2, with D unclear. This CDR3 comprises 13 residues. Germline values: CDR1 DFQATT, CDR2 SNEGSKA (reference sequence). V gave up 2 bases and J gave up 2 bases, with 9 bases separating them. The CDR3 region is CSARLGPNYGYTF. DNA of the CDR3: TGCAGTGCTAGACTCGGACCGAACTATGGCTACACCTTC.

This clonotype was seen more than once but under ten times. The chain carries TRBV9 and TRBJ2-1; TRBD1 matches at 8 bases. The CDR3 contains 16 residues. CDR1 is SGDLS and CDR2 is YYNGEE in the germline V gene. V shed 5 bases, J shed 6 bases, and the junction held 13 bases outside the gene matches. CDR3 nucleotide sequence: TGTGCCAGCAGTAACCAGGGGGCATGGCTTGTCAATGAGCAGTTCTTC. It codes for CASSNQGAWLVNEQFF.

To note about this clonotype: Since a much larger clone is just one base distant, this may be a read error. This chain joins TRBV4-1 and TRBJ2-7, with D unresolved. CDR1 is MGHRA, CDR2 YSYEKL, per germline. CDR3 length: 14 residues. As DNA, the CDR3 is TGCACCAGCAGCCAACTTATAGATAACTACGAGCAGTACTTC. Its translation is CTSSQLIDNYEQYF.

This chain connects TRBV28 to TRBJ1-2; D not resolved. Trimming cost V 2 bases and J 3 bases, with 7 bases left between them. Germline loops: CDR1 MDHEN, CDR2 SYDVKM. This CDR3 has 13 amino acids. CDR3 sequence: CASSLVTYYGYTF. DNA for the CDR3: TGTGCCAGCAGTTTAGTGACGTACTATGGCTACACCTTC.

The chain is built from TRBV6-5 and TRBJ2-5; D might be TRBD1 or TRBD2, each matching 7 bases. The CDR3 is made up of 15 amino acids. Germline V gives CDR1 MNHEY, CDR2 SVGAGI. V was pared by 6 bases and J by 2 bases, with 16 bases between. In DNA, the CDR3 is TGTGCCAGCAGCCAGGGGGGGGGGATACAAGAGACCCAGTACTTC. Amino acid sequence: CASSQGGGIQETQYF.

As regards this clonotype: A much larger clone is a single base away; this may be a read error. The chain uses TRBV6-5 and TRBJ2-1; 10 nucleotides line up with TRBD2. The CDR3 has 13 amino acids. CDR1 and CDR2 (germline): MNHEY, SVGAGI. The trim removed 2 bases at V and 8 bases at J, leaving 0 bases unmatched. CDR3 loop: CASSYGTSDEQFF. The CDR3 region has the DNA TGTGCCAGCAGTTACGGGACTAGCGATGAGCAGTTCTTC.

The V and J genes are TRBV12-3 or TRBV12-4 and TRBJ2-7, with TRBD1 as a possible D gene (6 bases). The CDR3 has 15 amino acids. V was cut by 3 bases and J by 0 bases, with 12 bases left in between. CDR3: CASSFHRDGSYEQYF. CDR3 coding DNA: TGTGCCAGCAGTTTTCACAGGGATGGCTCCTACGAGCAGTACTTC.

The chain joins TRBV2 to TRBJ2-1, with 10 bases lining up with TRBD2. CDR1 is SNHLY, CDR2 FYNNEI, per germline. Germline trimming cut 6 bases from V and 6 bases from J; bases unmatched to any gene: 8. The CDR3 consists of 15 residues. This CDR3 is CASSKSGLAPNEQFF. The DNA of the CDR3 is TGTGCCAGCAGCAAGTCGGGACTAGCGCCCAATGAGCAGTTCTTC.

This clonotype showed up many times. CDR3 bases: TGTGCCAGCAGTCCTGACCCCCTGAAAAGCTCCTACGAGCAGTACTTC. Translation gives CASSPDPLKSSYEQYF. This sequence joins TRBV6-2 or TRBV6-3 and TRBJ2-7, with no clear D. The CDR3 extends over 16 amino acids. Trimming left V 5 bases short and J 0 bases short, with 17 bases between. From germline, CDR1 is MNHEY and CDR2 SVGEGT.

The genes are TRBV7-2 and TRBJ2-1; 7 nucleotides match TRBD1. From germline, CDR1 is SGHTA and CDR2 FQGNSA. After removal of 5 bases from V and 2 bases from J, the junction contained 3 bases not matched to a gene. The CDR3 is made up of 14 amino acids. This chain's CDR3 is CASSGQDTYNEQFF. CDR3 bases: TGTGCCAGCAGCGGACAGGATACCTACAATGAGCAGTTCTTC.

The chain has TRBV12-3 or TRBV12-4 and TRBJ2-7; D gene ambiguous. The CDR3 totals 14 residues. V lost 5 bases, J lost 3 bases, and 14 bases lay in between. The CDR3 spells CASSPTSTGYEQYF. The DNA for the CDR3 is TGTGCCAGCAGTCCCACTTCCACCGGCTACGAGCAGTACTTC.

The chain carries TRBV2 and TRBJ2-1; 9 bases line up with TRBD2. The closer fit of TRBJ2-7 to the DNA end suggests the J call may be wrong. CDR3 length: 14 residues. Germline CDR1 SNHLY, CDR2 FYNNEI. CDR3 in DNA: TGTGCCAGCAAAGTGCGGGGGGGCTACAATGAGCAGTACTTC. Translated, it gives CASKVRGGYNEQYF.

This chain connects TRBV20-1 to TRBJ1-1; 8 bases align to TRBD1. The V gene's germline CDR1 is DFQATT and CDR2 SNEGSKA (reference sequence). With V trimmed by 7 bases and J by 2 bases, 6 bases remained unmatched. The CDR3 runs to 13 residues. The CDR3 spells CSEDREGNTEAFF. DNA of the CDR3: TGCAGTGAGGACAGGGAGGGAAACACTGAAGCTTTCTTT.

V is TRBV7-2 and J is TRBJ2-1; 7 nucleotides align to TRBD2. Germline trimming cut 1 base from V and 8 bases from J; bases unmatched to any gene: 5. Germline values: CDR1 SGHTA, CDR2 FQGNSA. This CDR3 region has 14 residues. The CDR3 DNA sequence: TGTGCCAGCAGCTTAGAGGCTAGCGGATATGAGCAGTTCTTC. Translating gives CASSLEASGYEQFF. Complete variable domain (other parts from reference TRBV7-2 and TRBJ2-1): GAGVSQSPSNKVTEKGKDVELRCDPISGHTALYWYRQSLGQGLEFLIYFQGNSAPDKSGLPSDRFSAERTGGSVSTLTIQRTQQEDSAVYLCASSLEASGYEQFFGPGTRLTVL.

CDR3 region: CASSLDGSRWPNEQFF. DNA for the CDR3: TGCGCCAGCAGCTTAGACGGATCCCGGTGGCCCAATGAGCAGTTCTTC. This rearrangement joins TRBV5-1 to TRBJ2-1; D is unclear. The V gene's germline CDR1 is SGHRS and CDR2 YFSETQ. CDR3 size: 16 residues. Trimming removed 2 bases at V and 6 bases at J, with 18 bases between.

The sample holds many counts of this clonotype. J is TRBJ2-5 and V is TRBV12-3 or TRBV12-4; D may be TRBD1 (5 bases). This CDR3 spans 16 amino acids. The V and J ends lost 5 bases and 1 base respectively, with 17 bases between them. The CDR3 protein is CASSATPLQVQETQYF. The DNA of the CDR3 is TGTGCCAGCAGTGCTACGCCCTTACAGGTCCAAGAGACCCAGTACTTC.

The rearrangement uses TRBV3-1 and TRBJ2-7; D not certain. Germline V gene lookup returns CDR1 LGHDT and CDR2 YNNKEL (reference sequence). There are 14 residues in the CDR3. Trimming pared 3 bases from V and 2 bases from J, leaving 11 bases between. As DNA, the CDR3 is TGTGCCAGCAGCCAGGAGACGCCTACCTACGAGCAGTACTTC. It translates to CASSQETPTYEQYF.